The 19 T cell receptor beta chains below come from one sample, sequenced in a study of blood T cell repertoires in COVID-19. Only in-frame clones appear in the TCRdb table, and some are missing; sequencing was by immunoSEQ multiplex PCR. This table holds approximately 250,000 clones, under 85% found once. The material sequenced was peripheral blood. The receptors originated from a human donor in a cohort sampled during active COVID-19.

The DNA for the CDR3 is TGTGCCACCAGCAGATCGGGACAGCAAGAGACCCAGTACTTC. This encodes CATSRSGQQETQYF. The rearrangement links TRBV15 to TRBJ2-5; 7 bases map to TRBD1. Trimming removed 2 bases from V and 2 bases from J; junction bases left unmatched: 2. The CDR3 is made up of 14 amino acids. The germline V gene encodes CDR1 LNHNV and CDR2 YYDKDF (reference sequence).

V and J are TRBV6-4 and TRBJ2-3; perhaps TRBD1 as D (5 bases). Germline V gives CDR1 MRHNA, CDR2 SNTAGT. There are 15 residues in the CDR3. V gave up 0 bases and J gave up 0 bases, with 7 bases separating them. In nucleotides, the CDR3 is TGTGCCAGCAGTGACTCAGGGGCGAGCACAGATACGCAGTATTTT. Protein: CASSDSGASTDTQYF.

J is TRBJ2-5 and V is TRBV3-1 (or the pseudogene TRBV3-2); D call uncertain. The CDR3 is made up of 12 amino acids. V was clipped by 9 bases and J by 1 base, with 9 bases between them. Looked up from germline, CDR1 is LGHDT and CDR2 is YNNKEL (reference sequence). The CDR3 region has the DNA TGTGCCAGTCGGAACAGCCAAGAGACCCAGTACTTC. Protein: CASRNSQETQYF.

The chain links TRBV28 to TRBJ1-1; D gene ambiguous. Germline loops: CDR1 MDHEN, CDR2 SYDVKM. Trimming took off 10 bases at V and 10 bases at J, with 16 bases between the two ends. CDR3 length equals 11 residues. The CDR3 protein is CATDGVLGAFF. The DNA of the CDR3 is TGTGCCACCGACGGGGTTCTAGGAGCTTTCTTT.

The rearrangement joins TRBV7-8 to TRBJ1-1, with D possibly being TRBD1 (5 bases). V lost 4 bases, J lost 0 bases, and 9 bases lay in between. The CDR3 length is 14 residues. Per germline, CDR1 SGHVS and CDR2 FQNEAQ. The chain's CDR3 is CASSYRQMNTEAFF. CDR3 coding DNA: TGTGCCAGCAGCTACCGACAGATGAACACTGAAGCTTTCTTT.

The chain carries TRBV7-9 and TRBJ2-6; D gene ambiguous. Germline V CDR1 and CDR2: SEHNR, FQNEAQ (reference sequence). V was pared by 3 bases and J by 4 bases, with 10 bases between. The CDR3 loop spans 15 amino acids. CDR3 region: CASSFSGLGANVLTF. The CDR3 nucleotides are TGTGCCAGCAGCTTCTCAGGTCTGGGGGCCAACGTCCTGACTTTC.

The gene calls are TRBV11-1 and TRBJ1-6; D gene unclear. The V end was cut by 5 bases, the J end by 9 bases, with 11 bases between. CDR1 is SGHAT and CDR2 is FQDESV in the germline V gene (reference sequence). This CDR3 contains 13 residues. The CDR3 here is CASSRELSSPLHF. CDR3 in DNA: TGTGCCAGCAGCCGGGAGCTTAGTTCACCCCTCCACTTT.

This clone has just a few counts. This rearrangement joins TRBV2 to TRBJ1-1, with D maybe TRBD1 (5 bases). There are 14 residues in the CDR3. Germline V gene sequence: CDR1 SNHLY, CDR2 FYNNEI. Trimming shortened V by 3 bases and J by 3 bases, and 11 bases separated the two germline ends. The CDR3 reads CASSDSRGDTEAFF. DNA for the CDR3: TGTGCCAGCAGTGACTCCCGGGGGGACACTGAAGCTTTCTTT.

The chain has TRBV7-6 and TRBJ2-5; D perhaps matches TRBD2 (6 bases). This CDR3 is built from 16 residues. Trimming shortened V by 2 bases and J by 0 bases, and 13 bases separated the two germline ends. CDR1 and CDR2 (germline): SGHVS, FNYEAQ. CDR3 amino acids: CASSLNLASYQETQYF. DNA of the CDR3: TGTGCCAGCAGCTTAAACCTAGCGAGTTACCAAGAGACCCAGTACTTC.

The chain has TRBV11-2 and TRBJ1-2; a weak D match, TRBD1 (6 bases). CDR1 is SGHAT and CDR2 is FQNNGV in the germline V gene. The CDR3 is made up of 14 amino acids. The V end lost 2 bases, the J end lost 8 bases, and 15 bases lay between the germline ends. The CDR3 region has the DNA TGTGCCAGCAGCTTACGGGACACTCGGCAGGGCTACACCTTC. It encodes CASSLRDTRQGYTF.

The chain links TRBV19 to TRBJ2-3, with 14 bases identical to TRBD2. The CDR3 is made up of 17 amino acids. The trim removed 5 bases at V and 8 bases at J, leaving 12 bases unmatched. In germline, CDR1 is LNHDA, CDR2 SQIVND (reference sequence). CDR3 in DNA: TGTGCCAGTAGTTTCCGGACTAGCGGGAGGTCCTATGGTACGCAGTATTTT. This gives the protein CASSFRTSGRSYGTQYF.

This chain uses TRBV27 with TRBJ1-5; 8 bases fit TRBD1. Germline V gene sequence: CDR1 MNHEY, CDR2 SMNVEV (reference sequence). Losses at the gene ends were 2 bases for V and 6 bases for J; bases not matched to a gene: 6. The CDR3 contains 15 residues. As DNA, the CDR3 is TGTGCCAGCAGTTTAACAGGACAGGGTGGTCAGCCCCAGCATTTT. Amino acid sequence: CASSLTGQGGQPQHF.

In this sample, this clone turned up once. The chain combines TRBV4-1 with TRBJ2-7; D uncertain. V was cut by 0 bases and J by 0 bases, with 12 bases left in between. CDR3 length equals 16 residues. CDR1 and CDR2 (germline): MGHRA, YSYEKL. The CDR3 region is CASSQDRRVSSYEQYF. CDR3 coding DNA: TGCGCCAGCAGCCAAGATCGCCGGGTCAGCTCCTACGAGCAGTACTTC.

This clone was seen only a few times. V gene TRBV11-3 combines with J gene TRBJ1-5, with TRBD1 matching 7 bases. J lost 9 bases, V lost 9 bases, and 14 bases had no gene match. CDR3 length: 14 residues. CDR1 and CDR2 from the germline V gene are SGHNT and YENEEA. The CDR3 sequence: CARTPGQPRWPQHF. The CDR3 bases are TGTGCCAGGACACCGGGACAGCCTAGATGGCCCCAGCATTTT.

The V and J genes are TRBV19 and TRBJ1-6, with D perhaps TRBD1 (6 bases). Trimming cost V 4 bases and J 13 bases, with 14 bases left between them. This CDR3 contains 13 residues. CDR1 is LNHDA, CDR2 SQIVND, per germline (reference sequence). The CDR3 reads CASSTDRADPLHF. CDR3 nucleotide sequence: TGTGCCAGTAGTACGGACAGAGCAGATCCCCTCCACTTT.

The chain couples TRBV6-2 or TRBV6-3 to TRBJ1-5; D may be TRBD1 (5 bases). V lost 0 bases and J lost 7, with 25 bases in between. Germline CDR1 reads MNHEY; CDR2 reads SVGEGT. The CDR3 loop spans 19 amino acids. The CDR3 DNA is TGTGCCAGCAGTTACTCGTCCTCTGGACACCCTTTAGCAAGACAGCCCCAGCATTTT. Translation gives CASSYSSSGHPLARQPQHF.

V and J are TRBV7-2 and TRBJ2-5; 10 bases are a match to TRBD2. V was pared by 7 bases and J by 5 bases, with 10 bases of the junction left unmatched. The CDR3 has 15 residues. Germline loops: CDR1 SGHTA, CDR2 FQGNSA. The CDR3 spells CASTSKAGGWETQYF. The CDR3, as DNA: TGTGCCAGCACCTCTAAAGCGGGAGGGTGGGAGACCCAGTACTTC. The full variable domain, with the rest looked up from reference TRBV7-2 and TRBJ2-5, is GAGVSQSPSNKVTEKGKDVELRCDPISGHTALYWYRQSLGQGLEFLIYFQGNSAPDKSGLPSDRFSAERTGGSVSTLTIQRTQQEDSAVYLCASTSKAGGWETQYFGPGTRLLVL.

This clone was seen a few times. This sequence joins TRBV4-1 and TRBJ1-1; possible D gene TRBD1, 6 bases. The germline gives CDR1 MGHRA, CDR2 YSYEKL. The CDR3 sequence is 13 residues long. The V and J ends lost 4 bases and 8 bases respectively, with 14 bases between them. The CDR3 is CASSPIRQAEAFF. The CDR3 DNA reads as TGCGCCAGCAGCCCGATAAGACAGGCCGAAGCTTTCTTT.

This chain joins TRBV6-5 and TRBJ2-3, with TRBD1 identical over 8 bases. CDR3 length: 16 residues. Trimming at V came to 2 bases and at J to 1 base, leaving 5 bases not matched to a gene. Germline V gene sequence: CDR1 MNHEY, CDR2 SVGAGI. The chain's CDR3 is CASSYGTGSRTDTQYF. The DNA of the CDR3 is TGTGCCAGCAGTTACGGGACAGGATCCCGCACAGATACGCAGTATTTT.